Each of the 26 T cell receptor beta chains below was sequenced from the same sample in a study of breast tumors, draining lymph nodes, adjacent tissues. TCRdb passed the multiplex PCR reads through MiXCR, listing each CDR3 protein once. Among 25,000 or so distinct CDR3 sequences listed, roughly three quarters were seen once. Sequenced: tumor-adjacent breast tissue. The source of these receptors is a female donor with breast cancer. Some clones in this sample may be carry-over from other donors' samples.

V and J are TRBV5-1 and TRBJ2-1; a weak D match, TRBD1 (6 bases). Per germline, CDR1 SGHRS and CDR2 YFSETQ. The V and J ends lost 4 bases and 7 bases respectively, with 18 bases between them. The CDR3 sequence is 15 residues long. The CDR3 DNA follows: TGCGCCAGCAGCGCCACGGGCCACCAGGGGAATGAGCAGTTCTTC. Amino acids: CASSATGHQGNEQFF.

This clonotype is medium-sized (0.01 to 0.1%) within its sample. The V gene is TRBV9, the J gene TRBJ1-2; 9 bases map to TRBD1. Looked up from germline, CDR1 is SGDLS and CDR2 is YYNGEE. The ends lost 3 bases at V and 9 bases at J; junction bases unmatched: 12. This CDR3 has 15 amino acids. CDR3 sequence (DNA): TGTGCCAGCAGCGGATCCGGGACAGGGTCTAGTAGCTACACCTTC. Encoded protein: CASSGSGTGSSSYTF.

This clonotype was observed once. The rearrangement uses TRBV6-6 and TRBJ1-5, with no clear D. The CDR3 has 15 residues. Trimming cost V 5 bases and J 3 bases, with 14 bases left between them. CDR1 and CDR2 from the germline V gene are MNHNY and SVGAGI (reference sequence). In DNA form, the CDR3 reads TGTGCCAGCAGTAACCCCGGGCTAACCAATCAGCCCCAGCATTTT. This codes for CASSNPGLTNQPQHF.

The gene calls are TRBV18 and TRBJ1-5, with D hard to call. Germline V lookup: CDR1 KGHSH, CDR2 LQKENI. The CDR3 extends over 15 amino acids. The ends were cut back, 2 bases at V and 0 bases at J, with 8 bases in the middle. The CDR3 nucleotides read TGTGCCAGCTCACCAGACGGCTATAGCAATCAGCCCCAGCATTTT. Translated, it gives CASSPDGYSNQPQHF.

V gene TRBV5-1 combines with J gene TRBJ2-1; D uncertain. The CDR3 is 11 amino acids. Trimming took 0 bases from V and 9 from J, leaving 4 bases between them. Germline loops: CDR1 SGHRS, CDR2 YFSETQ. CDR3 in amino acids: CASSLVGEQFF. DNA for the CDR3: TGCGCCAGCAGCTTGGTTGGTGAGCAGTTCTTC.

This chain connects TRBV18 to TRBJ1-4, with D unresolved. CDR3 length: 15 amino acids. The V and J ends lost 6 bases and 4 bases respectively, with 15 bases between them. CDR1 is KGHSH and CDR2 is LQKENI in the germline V gene. The CDR3 DNA follows: TGTGCCAGCTCTCGAACCGGACGGATTAATGAAAAACTGTTTTTT. It translates to CASSRTGRINEKLFF.

The rearrangement joins TRBV20-1 to TRBJ1-1, with 7 nucleotides matching TRBD1. The CDR3 is 13 amino acids. V was clipped by 3 bases and J by 1 base; unmatched bases: 2. Germline CDR1 and CDR2: DFQATT and SNEGSKA (reference sequence). In nucleotides, the CDR3 is TGCAGTGCTAGCCGGGACAGGAACACTGAAGCTTTCTTT. Protein product: CSASRDRNTEAFF.

The V call is TRBV20-1, the J call TRBJ2-7; 14 nucleotides match TRBD2. Germline lookup yields CDR1 DFQATT and CDR2 SNEGSKA (reference sequence). J gave up 2 bases and V 4 bases, and 4 bases lay outside the gene matches. The CDR3 sequence is 15 residues long. CDR3 in DNA: TGCAGTGCTAATGGACTAGCGGGAGGAACCTACGAGCAGTACTTC. It is translated as CSANGLAGGTYEQYF.

This clonotype was found many times. V gene TRBV10-3 combines with J gene TRBJ1-1; 7 nucleotides agree with TRBD1. The germline gives CDR1 ENHRY, CDR2 SYGVKD. There are 13 residues in the CDR3. V dropped 8 bases and J dropped 0; count of bases not matched to a gene: 3. The CDR3 sequence: CAIRDSMNTEAFF. The CDR3 DNA reads TGTGCCATCCGGGACAGCATGAACACTGAAGCTTTCTTT.

This clonotype was seen once. This rearrangement joins TRBV4-1 to TRBJ1-5; TRBD1 matches at 12 bases. Germline V CDR1 and CDR2: MGHRA, YSYEKL. V dropped 4 bases and J dropped 10; count of bases not matched to a gene: 8. There are 15 residues in the CDR3. CDR3 region: CASSPYGTGGGPQHF. In DNA, the CDR3 is TGCGCCAGCAGCCCCTACGGGACAGGGGGCGGCCCCCAGCATTTT.

The chain combines TRBV30 with TRBJ2-3; no firm D call. Germline values: CDR1 GTSNPN, CDR2 SVGIG (reference sequence). Trimming left V 3 bases short and J 0 bases short, with 7 bases between. CDR3 length: 13 amino acids. DNA of the CDR3: TGTGCCTGGAGCCTAATAAGCACAGATACGCAGTATTTT. Protein: CAWSLISTDTQYF.

This clonotype turned up a few times. The V gene is TRBV20-1, the J gene TRBJ1-4, with D unresolved. V was shortened by 8 bases and J by 4 bases, with 17 bases between the two germline ends. CDR3 length equals 14 residues. Germline V gene lookup returns CDR1 DFQATT and CDR2 SNEGSKA (reference sequence). As DNA, the CDR3 is TGCAGTCCCCAGGAGGCTGTTTTTAATGAAAAACTGTTTTTT. This translates into CSPQEAVFNEKLFF.

The sample holds many counts of this clonotype. The rearrangement uses TRBV27 and TRBJ1-2; D ambiguous. Trimming left V 7 bases short and J 2 bases short, with 5 bases between. CDR1 MNHEY and CDR2 SMNVEV come from the germline V gene (reference sequence). This CDR3 comprises 11 residues. The chain's CDR3 is CASKTNYGYTF. The CDR3 nucleotides are TGTGCCAGCAAAACGAACTATGGCTACACCTTC.

This chain joins TRBV15 and TRBJ2-7; D call uncertain. The CDR3 has 11 residues. Trimming took off 11 bases at V and 6 bases at J, with 14 bases between the two ends. Germline V CDR1 and CDR2: LNHNV, YYDKDF (reference sequence). CDR3 loop: CAAESLGEQYF. For the CDR3, the DNA is TGTGCCGCCGAGAGCTTAGGCGAGCAGTACTTC.

The genes are TRBV10-3 and TRBJ2-1, with 11 bases that match TRBD2. The germline V gene encodes CDR1 ENHRY and CDR2 SYGVKD. Trimming took 5 bases from V and 6 from J; bases not matched to a gene: 6. This CDR3 has 15 residues. This chain's CDR3 is CAISSMGTSGNEQFF. CDR3 sequence (DNA): TGTGCCATCAGTAGTATGGGGACTAGCGGCAATGAGCAGTTCTTC.

The V and J genes are TRBV20-1 and TRBJ2-1, with a possible D match to TRBD2 (6 bases). Per germline, CDR1 DFQATT and CDR2 SNEGSKA (reference sequence). With 1 base removed from V and 0 bases from J, the gap between germline ends came to 13 bases. The CDR3 loop spans 16 amino acids. CDR3 in amino acids: CSARVRGRSSYNEQFF. In nucleotides, the CDR3 is TGCAGTGCTAGAGTCCGGGGGAGGAGCTCCTACAATGAGCAGTTCTTC.

CDR3 sequence reads: CSARDSATSGRNTDTQYF. The CDR3 nucleotides read TGCAGTGCTAGAGATTCAGCGACTAGCGGGAGAAACACAGATACGCAGTATTTT. The J gene is TRBJ2-3, the V gene TRBV20-1; 12 positions agree with TRBD2. From germline, CDR1 is DFQATT and CDR2 SNEGSKA (reference sequence). V was pared by 0 bases and J by 2 bases, with 9 bases of the junction left unmatched. The CDR3 is 18 amino acids.

This clonotype rates as medium-sized. This chain links TRBV5-6 with TRBJ2-7, with D possibly being TRBD1 (5 bases). This CDR3 has 15 residues. Germline V gene sequence: CDR1 SGHDT, CDR2 YYEEEE. V lost 0 bases, J lost 6 bases, and 16 bases lay in between. The CDR3 sequence: CASSLAAGPPGEQYF. The CDR3 DNA reads TGTGCCAGCAGCTTGGCGGCAGGGCCTCCGGGCGAGCAGTACTTC.

This sequence joins TRBV3-1 and TRBJ2-7; 9 bases are a match to TRBD2. V shed 2 bases, J shed 3 bases, and the junction held 11 bases outside the gene matches. CDR1 is LGHDT and CDR2 is YNNKEL in the germline V gene (reference sequence). This CDR3 is 17 amino acids long. The CDR3 bases are TGTGCCAGCAGCCAAAGAAGCGTACGCGGGAGGGTCTACGAGCAGTACTTC. Translating gives CASSQRSVRGRVYEQYF.

The chain links TRBV12-3 or TRBV12-4 to TRBJ2-3; 8 bases are a match to TRBD1. Trimming cost V 6 bases and J 1 base; bases outside gene matches: 6. The CDR3 extends over 15 amino acids. CDR3 bases: TGTGCCAGCAGCTTATTGACAGGGGGCACAGATACGCAGTATTTT. This sequence encodes CASSLLTGGTDTQYF.

This clonotype was recorded once. The chain uses TRBV4-1 and TRBJ2-3, with 10 bases matching TRBD2. Trimming removed 0 bases from V and 1 base from J; junction bases left unmatched: 4. Germline-derived CDR1 and CDR2 are MGHRA and YSYEKL. The CDR3 totals 17 residues. DNA of the CDR3: TGCGCCAGCAGCCAAGAAGCAGGGACTAGCGGCACAGATACGCAGTATTTT. Protein product: CASSQEAGTSGTDTQYF.

This clonotype is categorized as medium-sized. This chain links TRBV19 with TRBJ1-6; D call uncertain. Germline V gives CDR1 LNHDA, CDR2 SQIVND (reference sequence). V was trimmed by 0 bases and J by 10 bases, leaving 13 bases between them. The CDR3 sequence is 15 residues long. Here the CDR3 reads CASSIDPGTGSPLHF. In nucleotides, the CDR3 is TGTGCCAGTAGTATAGATCCAGGTACGGGCTCACCCCTCCACTTT.

The chain is built from TRBV19 and TRBJ1-2; TRBD1 might be the D (5 bases). Germline assignment: CDR1 LNHDA and CDR2 SQIVND (reference sequence). The CDR3 sequence is 12 residues long. Deletions cut 5 bases from V and 8 bases from J, with 12 bases between. CDR3 region: CASSPVPGGYTF. The CDR3 DNA is TGTGCCAGTAGTCCTGTTCCAGGGGGCTACACCTTC.

This chain's CDR3 is CASSATTSGVYNEQFF. The CDR3 region has the DNA TGCGCCAGCAGCGCCACGACTAGCGGGGTCTACAATGAGCAGTTCTTC. The rearrangement links TRBV5-1 to TRBJ2-1; TRBD2 aligns across 11 bases. Germline assignment: CDR1 SGHRS and CDR2 YFSETQ. The CDR3 length is 16 residues. Trimming at V came to 4 bases and at J to 3 bases, leaving 6 bases not matched to a gene.

The chain recombines TRBV10-1 with TRBJ2-7; 8 positions match TRBD2. Looked up from germline, CDR1 is WNHNN and CDR2 is SYGVQD (reference sequence). Trimming took 3 bases from V and 3 from J; bases not matched to a gene: 13. The CDR3 totals 17 residues. The CDR3 nucleotides read TGCGCCAGCAGTGACCGAAAGGGCAGGGGACTAGACTACGAGCAGTACTTC. Its protein product is CASSDRKGRGLDYEQYF.

This clonotype was observed at least ten times. The CDR3 loop reads CASSVALRGGPGELFF. The CDR3 nucleotides read TGTGCCAGCAGCGTAGCTCTGCGGGGGGGCCCCGGGGAGCTGTTTTTT. The chain is built from TRBV9 and TRBJ2-2; TRBD2 matches 9 bases. This CDR3 is 16 amino acids long. V shed 0 bases, J shed 6 bases, and the junction held 6 bases outside the gene matches. Germline-derived CDR1 and CDR2 are SGDLS and YYNGEE.